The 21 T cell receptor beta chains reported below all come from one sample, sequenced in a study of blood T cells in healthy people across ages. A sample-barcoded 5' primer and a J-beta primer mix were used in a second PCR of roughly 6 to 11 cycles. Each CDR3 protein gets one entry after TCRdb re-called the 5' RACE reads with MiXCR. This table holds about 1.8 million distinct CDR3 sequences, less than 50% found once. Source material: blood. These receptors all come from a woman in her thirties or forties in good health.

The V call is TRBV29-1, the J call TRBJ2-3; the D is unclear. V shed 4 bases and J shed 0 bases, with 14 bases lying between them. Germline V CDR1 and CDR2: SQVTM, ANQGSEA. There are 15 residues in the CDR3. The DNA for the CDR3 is TGCAGCGTTGTGATCCCACAGACTAGCACAGATACGCAGTATTTT. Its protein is CSVVIPQTSTDTQYF.

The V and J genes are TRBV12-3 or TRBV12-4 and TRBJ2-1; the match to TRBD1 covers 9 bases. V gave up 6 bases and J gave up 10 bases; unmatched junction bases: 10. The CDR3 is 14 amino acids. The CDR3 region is CASSGTGRFREQFF. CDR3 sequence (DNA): TGTGCCAGCAGCGGGACAGGGCGGTTTAGGGAGCAGTTCTTC.

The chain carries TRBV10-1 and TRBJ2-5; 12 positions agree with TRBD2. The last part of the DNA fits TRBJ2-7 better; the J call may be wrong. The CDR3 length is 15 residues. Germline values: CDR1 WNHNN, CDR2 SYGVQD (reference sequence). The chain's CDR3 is CASSVQTSGGYEQYF. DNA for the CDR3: TGCGCCAGCAGTGTCCAGACTAGCGGGGGCTACGAGCAGTACTTC.

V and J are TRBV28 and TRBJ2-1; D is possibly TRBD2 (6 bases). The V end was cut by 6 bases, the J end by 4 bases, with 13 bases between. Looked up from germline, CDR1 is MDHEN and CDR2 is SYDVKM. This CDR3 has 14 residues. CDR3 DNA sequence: TGTGCCAGCAGGGGGGGAAACTATTACAATGAGCAGTTCTTC. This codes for CASRGGNYYNEQFF.

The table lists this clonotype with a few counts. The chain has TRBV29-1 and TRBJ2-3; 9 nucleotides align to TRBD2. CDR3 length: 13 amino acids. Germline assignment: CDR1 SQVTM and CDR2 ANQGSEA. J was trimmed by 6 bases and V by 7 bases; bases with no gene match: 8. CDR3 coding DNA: TGCAGCGACAGCGGGGGGAATGCGGATACGCAGTATTTT. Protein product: CSDSGGNADTQYF.

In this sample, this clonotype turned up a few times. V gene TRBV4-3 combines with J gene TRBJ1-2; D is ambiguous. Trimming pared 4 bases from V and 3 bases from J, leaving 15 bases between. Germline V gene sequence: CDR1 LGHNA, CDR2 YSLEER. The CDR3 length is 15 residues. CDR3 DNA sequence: TGCGCCAGCAGCCGAAGACCGGCTGGGGACTATGGCTACACCTTC. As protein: CASSRRPAGDYGYTF.

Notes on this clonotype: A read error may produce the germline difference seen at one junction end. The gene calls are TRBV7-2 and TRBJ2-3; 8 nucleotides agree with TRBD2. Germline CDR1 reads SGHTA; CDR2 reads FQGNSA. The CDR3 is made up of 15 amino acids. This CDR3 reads CASSISGENTDKQYF. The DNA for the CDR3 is TGTGCCAGCAGTATTAGCGGGGAGAACACAGATAAGCAGTATTTT. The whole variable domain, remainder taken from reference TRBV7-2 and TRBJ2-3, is GAGVSQSPSNKVTEKGKDVELRCDPISGHTALYWYRQSLGQGLEFLIYFQGNSAPDKSGLPSDRFSAERTGGSVSTLTIQRTQQEDSAVYLCASSISGENTDKQYFGPGTRLTVL.

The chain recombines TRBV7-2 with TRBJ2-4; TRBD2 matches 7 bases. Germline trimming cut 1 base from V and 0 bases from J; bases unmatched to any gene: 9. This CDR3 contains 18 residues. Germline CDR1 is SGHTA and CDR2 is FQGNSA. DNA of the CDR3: TGTGCCAGCAGCTTAGAACAGCGGGACTCGCTAGCCAAAAACATTCAGTACTTC. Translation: CASSLEQRDSLAKNIQYF.

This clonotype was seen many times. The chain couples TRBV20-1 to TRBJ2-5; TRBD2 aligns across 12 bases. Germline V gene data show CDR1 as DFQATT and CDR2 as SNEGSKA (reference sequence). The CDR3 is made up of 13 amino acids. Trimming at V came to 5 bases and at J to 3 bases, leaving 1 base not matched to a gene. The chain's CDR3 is CSAGLAGKETQYF. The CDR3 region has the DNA TGCAGTGCTGGACTAGCGGGAAAAGAGACCCAGTACTTC.

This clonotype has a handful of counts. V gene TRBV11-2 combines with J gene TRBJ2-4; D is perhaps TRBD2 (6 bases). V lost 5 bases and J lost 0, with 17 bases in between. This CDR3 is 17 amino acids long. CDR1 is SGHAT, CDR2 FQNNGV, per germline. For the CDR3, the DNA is TGTGCCAGCAGCAACCTCGCTAGCGATGCAGCCAAAAACATTCAGTACTTC. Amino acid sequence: CASSNLASDAAKNIQYF.

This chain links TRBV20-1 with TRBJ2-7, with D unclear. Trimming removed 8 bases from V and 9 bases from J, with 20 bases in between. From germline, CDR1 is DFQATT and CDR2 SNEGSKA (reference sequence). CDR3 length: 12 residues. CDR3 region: CSSITLFYGQYF. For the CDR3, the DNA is TGCAGTTCCATCACTCTGTTTTATGGGCAGTACTTC.

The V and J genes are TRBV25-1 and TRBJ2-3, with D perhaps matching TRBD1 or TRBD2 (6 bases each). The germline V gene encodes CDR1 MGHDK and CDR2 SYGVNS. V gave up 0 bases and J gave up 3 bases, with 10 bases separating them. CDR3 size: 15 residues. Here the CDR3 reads CASSEYRGQTDTQYF. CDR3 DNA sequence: TGTGCCAGCAGTGAATATCGGGGGCAAACAGATACGCAGTATTTT.

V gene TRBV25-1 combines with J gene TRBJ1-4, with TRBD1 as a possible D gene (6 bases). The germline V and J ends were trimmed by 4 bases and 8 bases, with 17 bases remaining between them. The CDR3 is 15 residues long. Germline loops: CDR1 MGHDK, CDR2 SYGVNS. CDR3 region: CASSGYRVGREKLFF. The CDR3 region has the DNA TGTGCCAGCAGTGGATACAGGGTGGGTCGAGAAAAACTGTTTTTT.

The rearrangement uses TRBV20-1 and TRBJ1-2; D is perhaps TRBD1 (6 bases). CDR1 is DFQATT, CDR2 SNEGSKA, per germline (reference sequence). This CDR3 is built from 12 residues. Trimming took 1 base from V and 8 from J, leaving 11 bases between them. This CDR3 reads CSARATGRGYTF. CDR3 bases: TGCAGTGCTAGAGCTACAGGGCGCGGCTACACCTTC.

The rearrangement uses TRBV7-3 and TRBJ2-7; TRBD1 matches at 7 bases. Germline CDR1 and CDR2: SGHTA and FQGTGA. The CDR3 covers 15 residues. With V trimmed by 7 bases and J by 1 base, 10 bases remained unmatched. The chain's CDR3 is CASNDRQGSSYEQYF. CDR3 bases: TGTGCCAGCAACGATAGACAGGGTTCATCCTACGAGCAGTACTTC.

CDR3 in amino acids: CASSLRAGGVTYNEQFF. CDR3 nucleotides: TGTGCCAGCAGCTTAAGGGCGGGGGGGGTCACCTACAATGAGCAGTTCTTC. This chain connects TRBV7-3 to TRBJ2-1, with 9 bases fitting TRBD2. CDR1 SGHTA and CDR2 FQGTGA come from the germline V gene. Trimming at V came to 1 base and at J to 2 bases, leaving 6 bases not matched to a gene. The CDR3 runs 17 residues. Filled out from reference TRBV7-3 and TRBJ2-1, the complete variable domain reads GAGVSQTPSNKVTEKGKYVELRCDPISGHTALYWYRQSLGQGPEFLIYFQGTGAADDSGLPNDRFFAVRPEGSVSTLKIQRTERGDSAVYLCASSLRAGGVTYNEQFFGPGTRLTVL.

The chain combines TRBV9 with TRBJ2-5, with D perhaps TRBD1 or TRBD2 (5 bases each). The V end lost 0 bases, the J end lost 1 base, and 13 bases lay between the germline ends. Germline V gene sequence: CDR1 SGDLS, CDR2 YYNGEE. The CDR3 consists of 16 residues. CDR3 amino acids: CASSVGMGRGQETQYF. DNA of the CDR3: TGTGCCAGCAGCGTAGGGATGGGACGAGGCCAAGAGACCCAGTACTTC.

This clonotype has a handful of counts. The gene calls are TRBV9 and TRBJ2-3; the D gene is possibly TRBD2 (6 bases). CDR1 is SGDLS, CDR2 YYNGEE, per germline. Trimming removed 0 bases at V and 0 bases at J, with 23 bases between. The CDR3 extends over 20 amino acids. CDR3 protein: CASSVATAGKTNPSTDTQYF. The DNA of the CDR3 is TGTGCCAGCAGCGTAGCTACGGCGGGGAAGACTAATCCAAGCACAGATACGCAGTATTTT.

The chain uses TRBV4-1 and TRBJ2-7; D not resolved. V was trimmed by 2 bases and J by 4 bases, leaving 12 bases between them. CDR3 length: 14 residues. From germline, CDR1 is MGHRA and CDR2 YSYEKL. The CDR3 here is CASSQSLVGYEQYF. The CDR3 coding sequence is TGCGCCAGCAGCCAATCATTGGTCGGTTACGAGCAGTACTTC.

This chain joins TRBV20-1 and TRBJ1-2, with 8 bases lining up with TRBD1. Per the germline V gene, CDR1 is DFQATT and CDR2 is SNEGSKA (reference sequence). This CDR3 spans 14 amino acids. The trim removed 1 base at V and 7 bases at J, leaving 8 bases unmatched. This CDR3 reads CSARAIQGVIGYTF. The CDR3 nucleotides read TGCAGTGCTAGAGCAATACAGGGGGTGATTGGCTACACCTTC.

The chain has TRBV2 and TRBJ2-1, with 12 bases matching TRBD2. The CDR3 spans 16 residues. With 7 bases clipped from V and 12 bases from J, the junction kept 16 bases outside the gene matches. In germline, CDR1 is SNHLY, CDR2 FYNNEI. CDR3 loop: CASTLDLAGGTHGQFF. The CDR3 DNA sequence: TGTGCCAGCACCCTAGACCTAGCGGGGGGGACCCATGGGCAGTTCTTC.